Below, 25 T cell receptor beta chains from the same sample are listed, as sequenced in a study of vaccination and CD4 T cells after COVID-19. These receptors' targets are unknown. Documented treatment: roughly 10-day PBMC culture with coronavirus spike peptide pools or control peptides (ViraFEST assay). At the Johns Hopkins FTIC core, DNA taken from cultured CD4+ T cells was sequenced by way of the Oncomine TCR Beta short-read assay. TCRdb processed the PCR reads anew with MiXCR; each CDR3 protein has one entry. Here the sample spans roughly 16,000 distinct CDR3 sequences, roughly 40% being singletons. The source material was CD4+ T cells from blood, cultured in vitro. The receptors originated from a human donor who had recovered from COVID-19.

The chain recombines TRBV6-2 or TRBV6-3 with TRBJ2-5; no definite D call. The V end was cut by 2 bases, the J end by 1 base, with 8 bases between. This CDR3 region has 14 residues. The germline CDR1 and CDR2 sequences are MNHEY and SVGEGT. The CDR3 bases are TGTGCCAGCAGTTACGTTAACCTCCAAGAGACCCAGTACTTC. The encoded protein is CASSYVNLQETQYF.

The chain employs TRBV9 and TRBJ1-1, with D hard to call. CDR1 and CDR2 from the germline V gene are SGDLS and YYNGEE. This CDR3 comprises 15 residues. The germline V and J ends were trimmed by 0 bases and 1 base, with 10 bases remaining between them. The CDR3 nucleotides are TGTGCCAGCAGCGTAGCTGAGGGCGCGAACACTGAAGCTTTCTTT. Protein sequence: CASSVAEGANTEAFF.

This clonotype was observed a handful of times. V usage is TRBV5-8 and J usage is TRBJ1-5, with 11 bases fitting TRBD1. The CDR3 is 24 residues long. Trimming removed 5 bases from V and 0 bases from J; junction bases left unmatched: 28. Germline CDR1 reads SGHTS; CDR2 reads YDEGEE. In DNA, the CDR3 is TGTGCCAGCAGAAGGGACAGGGGGACGGGACTATCGGGACGAGGGGGATATAGCAATCAGCCCCAGCATTTT. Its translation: CASRRDRGTGLSGRGGYSNQPQHF.

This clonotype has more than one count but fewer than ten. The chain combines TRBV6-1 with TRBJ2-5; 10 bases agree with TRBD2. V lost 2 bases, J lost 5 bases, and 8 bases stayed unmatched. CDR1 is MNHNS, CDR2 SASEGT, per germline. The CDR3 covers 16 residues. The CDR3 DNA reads TGTGCCAGCAGTGAACTGGCGGCTAGCGGGAGTGAGACCCAGTACTTC. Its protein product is CASSELAASGSETQYF.

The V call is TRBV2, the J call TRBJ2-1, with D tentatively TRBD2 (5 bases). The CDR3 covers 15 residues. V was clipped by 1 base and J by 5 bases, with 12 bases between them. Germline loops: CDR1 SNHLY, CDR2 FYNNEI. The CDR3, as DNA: TGTGCCAGCAGTGAAGGGGCCGTCGGGGACAATGAGCAGTTCTTC. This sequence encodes CASSEGAVGDNEQFF. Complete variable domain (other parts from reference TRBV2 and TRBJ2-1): EPEVTQTPSHQVTQMGQEVILRCVPISNHLYFYWYRQILGQKVEFLVSFYNNEISEKSEIFDDQFSVERPDGSNFTLKIRSTKLEDSAMYFCASSEGAVGDNEQFFGPGTRLTVL.

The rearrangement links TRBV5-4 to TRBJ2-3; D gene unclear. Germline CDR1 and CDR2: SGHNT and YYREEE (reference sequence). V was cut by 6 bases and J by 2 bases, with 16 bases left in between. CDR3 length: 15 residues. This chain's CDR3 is CASTNTVHVTDTQYF. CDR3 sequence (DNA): TGTGCCAGCACCAACACCGTGCATGTCACAGATACGCAGTATTTT. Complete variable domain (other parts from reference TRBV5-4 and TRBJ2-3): ETGVTQSPTHLIKTRGQQVTLRCSSQSGHNTVSWYQQALGQGPQFIFQYYREEENGRGNFPPRFSGLQFPNYSSELNVNALELDDSALYLCASTNTVHVTDTQYFGPGTRLTVL.

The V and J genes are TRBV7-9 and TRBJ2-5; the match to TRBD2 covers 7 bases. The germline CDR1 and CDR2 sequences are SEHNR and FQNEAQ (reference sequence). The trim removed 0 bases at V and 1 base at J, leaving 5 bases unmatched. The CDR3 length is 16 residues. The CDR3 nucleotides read TGTGCCAGCAGCTTAGCGGCTAGCGGCTCCCAAGAGACCCAGTACTTC. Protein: CASSLAASGSQETQYF.

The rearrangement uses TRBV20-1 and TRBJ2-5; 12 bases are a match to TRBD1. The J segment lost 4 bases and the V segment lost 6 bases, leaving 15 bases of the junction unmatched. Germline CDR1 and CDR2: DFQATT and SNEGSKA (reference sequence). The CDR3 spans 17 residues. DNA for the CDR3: TGCAGTGCCAGGGTCGTCCAGGGACAGGGGGCAGGAGAGACCCAGTACTTC. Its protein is CSARVVQGQGAGETQYF.

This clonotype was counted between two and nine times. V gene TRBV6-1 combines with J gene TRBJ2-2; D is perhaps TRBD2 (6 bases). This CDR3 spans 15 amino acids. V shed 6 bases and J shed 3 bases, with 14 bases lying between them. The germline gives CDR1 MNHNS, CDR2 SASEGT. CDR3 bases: TGTGCCAGCAGGAGACGGCAGCGGGACACCGGGGAGCTGTTTTTT. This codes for CASRRRQRDTGELFF.

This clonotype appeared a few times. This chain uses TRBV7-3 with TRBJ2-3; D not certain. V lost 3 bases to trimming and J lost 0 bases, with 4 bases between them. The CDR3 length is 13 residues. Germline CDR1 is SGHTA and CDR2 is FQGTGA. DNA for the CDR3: TGTGCCAGCAGCTTTTCTAGCACAGATACGCAGTATTTT. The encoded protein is CASSFSSTDTQYF.

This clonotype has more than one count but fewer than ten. DNA of the CDR3: TGTGCCAGCAGCAAACTGGAATCGACAGGGGTGGACTATGGCTACACCTTC. Protein sequence: CASSKLESTGVDYGYTF. V is TRBV21-1 and J is TRBJ1-2; the table assigns TRBD1, which was not confirmed against the DNA. TRBV21-1 is designated a pseudogene. This CDR3 spans 17 amino acids.

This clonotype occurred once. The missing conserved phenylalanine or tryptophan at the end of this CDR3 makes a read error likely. The CDR3 DNA sequence: TGTGCCAGCAGCTACGCTAGCGGGAGAGGAGAGACCCAGTACTAC. This translates into CASSYASGRGETQYY. The V and J genes are TRBV5-4 and TRBJ2-5; 10 positions agree with TRBD2. The CDR3 length is 15 residues. Germline CDR1 and CDR2: SGHNT and YYREEE (reference sequence). The junction had 6 bases not matched to a gene; V was cut back by 3 bases and J by 4 bases.

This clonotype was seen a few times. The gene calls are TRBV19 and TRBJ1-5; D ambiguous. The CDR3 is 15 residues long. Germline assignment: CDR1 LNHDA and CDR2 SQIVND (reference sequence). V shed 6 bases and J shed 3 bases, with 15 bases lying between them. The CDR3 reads CASSWGEFPNQPQHF. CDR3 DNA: TGTGCCAGTAGCTGGGGTGAATTCCCCAATCAGCCCCAGCATTTT.

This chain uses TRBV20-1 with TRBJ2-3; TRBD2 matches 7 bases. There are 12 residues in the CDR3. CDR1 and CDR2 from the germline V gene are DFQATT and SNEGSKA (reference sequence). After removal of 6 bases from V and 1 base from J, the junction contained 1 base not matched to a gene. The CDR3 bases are TGCAGTGCCCTAGCGGGCACAGATACGCAGTATTTT. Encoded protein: CSALAGTDTQYF.

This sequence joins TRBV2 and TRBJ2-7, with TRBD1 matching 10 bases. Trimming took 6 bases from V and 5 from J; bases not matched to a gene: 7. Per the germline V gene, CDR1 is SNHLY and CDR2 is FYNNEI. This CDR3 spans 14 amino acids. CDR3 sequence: CASSAFGTGDEQYF. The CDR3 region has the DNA TGTGCCAGCAGCGCGTTTGGGACAGGGGACGAGCAGTACTTC.

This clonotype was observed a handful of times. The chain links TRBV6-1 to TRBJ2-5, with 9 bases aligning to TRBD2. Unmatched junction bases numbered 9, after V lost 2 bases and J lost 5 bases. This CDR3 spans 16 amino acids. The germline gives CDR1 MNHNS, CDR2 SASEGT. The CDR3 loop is CASSERVGGRAETQYF. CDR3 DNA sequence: TGTGCCAGCAGTGAAAGGGTAGGCGGGAGGGCCGAGACCCAGTACTTC.

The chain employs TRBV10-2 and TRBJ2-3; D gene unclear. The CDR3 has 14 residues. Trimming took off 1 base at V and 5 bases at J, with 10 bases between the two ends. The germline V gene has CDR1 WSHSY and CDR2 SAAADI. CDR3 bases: TGCGCCAGCAGTGAGTGGTCCGTTCAAGATACGCAGTATTTT. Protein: CASSEWSVQDTQYF.

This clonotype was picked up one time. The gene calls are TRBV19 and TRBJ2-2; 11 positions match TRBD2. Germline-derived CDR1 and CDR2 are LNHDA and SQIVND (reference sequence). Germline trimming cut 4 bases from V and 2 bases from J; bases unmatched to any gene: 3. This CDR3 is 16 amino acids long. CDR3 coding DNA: TGTGCCAGTAGTACCGGGACTAGCGGTAACACCGGGGAGCTGTTTTTT. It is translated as CASSTGTSGNTGELFF.

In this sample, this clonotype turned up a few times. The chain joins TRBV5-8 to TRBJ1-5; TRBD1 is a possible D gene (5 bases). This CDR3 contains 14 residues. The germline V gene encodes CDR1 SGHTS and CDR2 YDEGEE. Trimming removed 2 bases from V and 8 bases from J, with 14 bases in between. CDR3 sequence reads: CASSLGAQREPQHF. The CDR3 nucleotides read TGTGCCAGCAGCTTAGGGGCCCAGAGGGAGCCCCAGCATTTT.

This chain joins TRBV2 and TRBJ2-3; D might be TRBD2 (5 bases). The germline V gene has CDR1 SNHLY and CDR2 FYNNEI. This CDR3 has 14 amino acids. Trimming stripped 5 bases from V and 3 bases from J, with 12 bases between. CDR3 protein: CASSPWRGTDTQYF. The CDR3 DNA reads TGTGCCAGCAGTCCCTGGAGAGGGACAGATACGCAGTATTTT.

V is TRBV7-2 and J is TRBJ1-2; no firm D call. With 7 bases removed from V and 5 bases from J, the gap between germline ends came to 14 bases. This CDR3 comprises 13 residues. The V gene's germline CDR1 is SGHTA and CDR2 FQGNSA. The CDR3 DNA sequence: TGTGCCAGCACCCGTACCCAAGGGTATGGCTACACCTTC. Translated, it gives CASTRTQGYGYTF.

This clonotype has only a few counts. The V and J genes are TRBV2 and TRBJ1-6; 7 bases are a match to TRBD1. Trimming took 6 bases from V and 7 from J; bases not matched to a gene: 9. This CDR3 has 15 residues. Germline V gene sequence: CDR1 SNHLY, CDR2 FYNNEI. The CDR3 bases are TGTGCCAGCAGCCCCCAGGGGGTGACAAATTCACCCCTCCACTTT. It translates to CASSPQGVTNSPLHF.

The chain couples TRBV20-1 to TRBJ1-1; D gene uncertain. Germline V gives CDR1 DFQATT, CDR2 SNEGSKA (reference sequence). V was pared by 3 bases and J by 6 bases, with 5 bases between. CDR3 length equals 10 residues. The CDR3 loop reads CSASKAEAFF. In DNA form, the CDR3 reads TGCAGTGCTAGCAAGGCTGAAGCTTTCTTT.

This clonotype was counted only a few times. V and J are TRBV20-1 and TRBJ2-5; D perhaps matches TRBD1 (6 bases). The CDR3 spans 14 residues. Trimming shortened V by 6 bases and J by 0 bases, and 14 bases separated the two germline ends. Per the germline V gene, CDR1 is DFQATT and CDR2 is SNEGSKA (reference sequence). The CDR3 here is CSATPTGDQETQYF. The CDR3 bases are TGCAGTGCCACACCGACAGGTGACCAAGAGACCCAGTACTTC.

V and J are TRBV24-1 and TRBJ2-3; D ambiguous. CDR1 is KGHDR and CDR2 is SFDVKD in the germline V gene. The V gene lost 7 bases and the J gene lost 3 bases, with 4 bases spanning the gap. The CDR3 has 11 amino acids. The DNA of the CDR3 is TGTGCCACCAGCCGGACAGATACGCAGTATTTT. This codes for CATSRTDTQYF.